The 7 T cell receptor beta chains below come from one sample, sequenced in a study of blood T cells in healthy people across ages. Next came a second PCR, run for about 7 to 11 cycles, which used a sample-barcoded 5' primer along with a J-beta primer mix. TCRdb re-called the 5' RACE reads with MiXCR, one entry per CDR3 protein. This sample has hundreds of thousands of distinct CDR3 sequences, with 29% found just once. Sequencing input: blood. The receptor set was obtained from a woman of 80 years or more in good health.

This clonotype was recorded at least ten times. The chain recombines TRBV3-1 with TRBJ2-4, with a possible D match to TRBD1 (6 bases). Trimming removed 5 bases from V and 0 bases from J, with 11 bases in between. Germline loops: CDR1 LGHDT, CDR2 YNNKEL (reference sequence). The length of the CDR3 is 15 residues. The CDR3: CASSSGTLAKNIQYF. In DNA, the CDR3 is TGTGCCAGCAGCTCCGGGACATTAGCCAAAAACATTCAGTACTTC.

This clonotype was seen ten or more times. The rearrangement links TRBV10-2 to TRBJ2-1, with 12 bases fitting TRBD2. Germline loops: CDR1 WSHSY, CDR2 SAAADI. There are 17 residues in the CDR3. Trimming took 3 bases from V and 3 from J; bases not matched to a gene: 6. As DNA, the CDR3 is TGCGCCAGCAGTGATCCTCTAGCGGGGGGGCACTACAATGAGCAGTTCTTC. As protein: CASSDPLAGGHYNEQFF.

Many counts were recorded for this clonotype. The chain is built from TRBV19 and TRBJ1-2; 8 nucleotides line up with TRBD1. V shed 4 bases and J 2 bases; nucleotides not matched to a gene: 6. CDR1 is LNHDA and CDR2 is SQIVND in the germline V gene (reference sequence). There are 15 residues in the CDR3. This CDR3 is CASSTHRGENYGYTF. DNA of the CDR3: TGTGCCAGTAGTACCCACAGGGGGGAAAACTATGGCTACACCTTC.

The CDR3 reads CASSLVQLGNEQFF. CDR3 nucleotides: TGTGCCAGCAGCTTAGTGCAGTTGGGAAATGAGCAGTTCTTC. This sequence joins TRBV7-2 and TRBJ2-1, with D unresolved. The CDR3 is 14 residues long. Germline values: CDR1 SGHTA, CDR2 FQGNSA. Trimming cost V 1 base and J 7 bases, with 11 bases left between them.

Remarks on this clonotype: A much larger clone lies one base from this, so it may be a read error. The rearrangement joins TRBV5-1 to TRBJ2-7; 11 nucleotides align to TRBD1. Germline CDR1 SGHRS, CDR2 YFSETQ. The CDR3 is made up of 13 amino acids. V shed 7 bases, J shed 7 bases, and the junction held 7 bases outside the gene matches. This CDR3 reads CASRRDRGEEQYF. The CDR3 nucleotides read TGCGCCAGCCGCCGGGACAGGGGGGAAGAGCAGTACTTC.

This clonotype appeared many times. This sequence joins TRBV6-6 and TRBJ2-7, with TRBD1 matching over 10 bases. With 5 bases clipped from V and 3 bases from J, the junction kept 7 bases outside the gene matches. The CDR3 length is 15 residues. The germline gives CDR1 MNHNY, CDR2 SVGAGI (reference sequence). The CDR3 nucleotides read TGTGCCAGCAGTGAGCCGGGACAGGGGTTCTACGAGCAGTACTTC. Translating it yields CASSEPGQGFYEQYF.

The V gene is TRBV5-1, the J gene TRBJ1-6, with 7 bases fitting TRBD1. In germline, CDR1 is SGHRS, CDR2 YFSETQ. This CDR3 has 16 amino acids. The trim removed 3 bases at V and 5 bases at J, leaving 8 bases unmatched. The CDR3 nucleotides are TGCGCCAGCAGCTATTCCCCGGGACAGAATAATTCACCCCTCCACTTT. Its translation: CASSYSPGQNNSPLHF.